This entry concerns a single T cell receptor beta chain. Its antigen has not been determined. No base-level quality is on record; no much larger clone is a single base apart. The source of the sample is a study of PD-1 blockade in classical Hodgkin lymphoma (dated by TCRdb to the early 2020s). At the level of the whole study: Nivolumab dosing was 3 mg/kg intravenously every 2 weeks, continuing until either disease progression or unacceptable toxicity. A peripheral blood immune signature of response to PD-1 blockade in classical Hodgkin lymphoma was defined using TCR beta sequencing and CyTOF. The full study reports these points: Baseline TCR diversity was reported to be lower in newly diagnosed patients than in healthy donors and to be lower still in relapsed/refractory patients. The study was restricted to a single clinical trial cohort, and the causes of repertoire differences, possibly disease activity or prior therapy, were left undefined. Patients starting nivolumab less than 1 year after ASCT had lower diversity and were excluded from later analyses to avoid confounding by immune reconstitution. A significant rise by C4D1 was seen in CD4+ but not CD8+ TCR diversity (p=0.0027 vs p=0.16), with the rise being most apparent in complete responders (p=0.02). Among trial patients, those achieving complete response had baseline diversity similar to that of newly diagnosed patients, while diversity was significantly lower in partial responders and progressors.

The CDR3 holds 16 amino acids from the cysteine to the phenylalanine. The retained sequence is limited to the CDR3, 48 bases, with the frame set at the first base. After removal of 7 bases from V and 5 bases from J, the junction retains 15 bases not matched to a gene. Based on the germline V gene (reference sequence), the CDR1 and CDR2 sequences are LNHDA and SQIVND. Genomic DNA was extracted with the Qiagen DNeasy kit from unsorted PBMCs and from negatively selected CD4+ and CD8+ fractions. Using primers that anneal to V and J segments, immunoSEQ multiplex PCR amplified the TCR beta CDR3 regions. A synthetic immune receptor repertoire was used to minimize amplification bias, and any residual bias was removed computationally once sequencing was done. The original methods were these. Custom Python scripts were used to quantify repertoire diversity as the Shannon entropy index. Unsorted, CD4+ and CD8+ repertoires were examined separately, except in combined analyses, for which CD4+ and CD8+ sequences were merged in silico. A clone counted as expanded when the clone's frequency after treatment rose at least 2-fold relative to C1D1, and clones undetected at baseline were given a pseudocount of 0.5. Singleton clones were defined as clones with 0 or 1 copy at C1D1, and non-singleton clones were defined as clones with 2 or more copies. Clones expanded in unsorted samples were assigned a CD4+, CD8+ or unknown annotation through matching of protein sequences in sorted samples from the same patient. Wilcoxon tests on paired samples were used to test changes in diversity from C1D1 to C4D1. The table comes from immuneACCESS by way of TCRdb, which keeps in-frame sequences with V and J called. Part of the clones is missing from these tables; in studies checked, under half for an unresolved V gene and the rest for unknown reasons. V and J calls and clone size are as listed in that table; D and trimming were resolved from the DNA. Recorded for this sample are 39,000 or so clones; roughly nine tenths of them occurred a single time. The ten largest clones capture more than 5.5% of the sample.

The label giving this sample's time point can be read as: cycle 2 day 1 (C2D1) of nivolumab. Every trial patient had relapsed following autologous stem cell transplantation, and prior brentuximab vedotin exposure was what differed among cohorts A, B and C. The trial cohort included fewer than 60 patients with relapsed/refractory classical Hodgkin lymphoma, and each patient had a best overall response of complete response, partial response or progressive disease. Trial patients were treated with single-agent nivolumab in the multi-cohort phase II CheckMate 205 trial. Best overall response was determined by an independent review committee according to the 2007 International Working Group response criteria. Trial PBMCs were collected just before the start of nivolumab (C1D1) and during therapy at cycle 2 day 1 and cycle 4 day 1. After peripheral blood was drawn into 8 mL Vacutainer Cell Preparation Tubes, PBMCs were isolated by centrifugation and then cryopreserved.

Recombination joined TRBV19 with TRBJ2-3; 7 bases in the middle match TRBD2. The sample was peripheral blood mononuclear cells (PBMCs), taken before the second cycle of nivolumab. The sequence was obtained from a human donor with classical Hodgkin lymphoma. The base sequence is TGTGCCAGTACCCCCTGGGGGGGAGGGCCGGAAGATACGCAGTATTTT. The resulting protein is CASTPWGGGPEDTQYF.